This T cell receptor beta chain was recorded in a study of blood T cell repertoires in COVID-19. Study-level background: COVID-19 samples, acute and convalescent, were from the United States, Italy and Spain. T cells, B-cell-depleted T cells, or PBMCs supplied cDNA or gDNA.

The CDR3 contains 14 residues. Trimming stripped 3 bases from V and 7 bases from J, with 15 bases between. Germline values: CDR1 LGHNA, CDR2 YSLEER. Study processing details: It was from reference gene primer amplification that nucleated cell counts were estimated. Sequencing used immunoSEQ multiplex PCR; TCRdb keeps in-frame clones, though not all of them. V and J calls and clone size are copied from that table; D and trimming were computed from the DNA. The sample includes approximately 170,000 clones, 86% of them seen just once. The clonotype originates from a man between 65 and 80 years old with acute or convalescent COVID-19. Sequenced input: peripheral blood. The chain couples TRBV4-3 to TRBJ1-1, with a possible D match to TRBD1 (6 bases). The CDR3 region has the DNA TGCGCCAGCAGCCATGTACAGGGTAAGGTTGAAGCTTTCTTT. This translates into CASSHVQGKVEAFF.